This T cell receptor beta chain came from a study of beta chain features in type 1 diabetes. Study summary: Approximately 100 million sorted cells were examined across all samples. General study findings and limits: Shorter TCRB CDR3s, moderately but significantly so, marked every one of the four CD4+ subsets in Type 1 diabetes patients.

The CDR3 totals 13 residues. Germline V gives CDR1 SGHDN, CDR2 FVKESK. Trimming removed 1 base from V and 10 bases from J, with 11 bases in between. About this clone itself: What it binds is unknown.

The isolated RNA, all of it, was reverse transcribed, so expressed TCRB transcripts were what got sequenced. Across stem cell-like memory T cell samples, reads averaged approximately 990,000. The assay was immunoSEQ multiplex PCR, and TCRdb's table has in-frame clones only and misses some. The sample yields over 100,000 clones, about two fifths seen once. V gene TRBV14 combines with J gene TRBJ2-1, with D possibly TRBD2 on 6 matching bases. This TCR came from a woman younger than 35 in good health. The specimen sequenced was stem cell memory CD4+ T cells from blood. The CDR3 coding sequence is TGTGCCAGCAGCCAAGTTCTCGGGAGCGAGCAGTTCTTC. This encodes CASSQVLGSEQFF.